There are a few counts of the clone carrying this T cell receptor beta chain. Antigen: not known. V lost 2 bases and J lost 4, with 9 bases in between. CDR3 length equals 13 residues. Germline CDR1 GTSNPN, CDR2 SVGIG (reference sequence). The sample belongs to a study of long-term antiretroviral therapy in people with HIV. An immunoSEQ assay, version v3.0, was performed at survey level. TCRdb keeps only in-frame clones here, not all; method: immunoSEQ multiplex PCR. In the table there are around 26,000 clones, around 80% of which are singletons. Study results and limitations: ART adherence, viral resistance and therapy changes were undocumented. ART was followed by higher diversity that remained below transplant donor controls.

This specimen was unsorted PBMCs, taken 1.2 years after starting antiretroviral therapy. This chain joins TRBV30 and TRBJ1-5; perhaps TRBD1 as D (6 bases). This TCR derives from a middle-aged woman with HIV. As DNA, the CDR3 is TGTGCCTGGAGTATAACAGGGAATCAGCCCCAGCATTTT. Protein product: CAWSITGNQPQHF.